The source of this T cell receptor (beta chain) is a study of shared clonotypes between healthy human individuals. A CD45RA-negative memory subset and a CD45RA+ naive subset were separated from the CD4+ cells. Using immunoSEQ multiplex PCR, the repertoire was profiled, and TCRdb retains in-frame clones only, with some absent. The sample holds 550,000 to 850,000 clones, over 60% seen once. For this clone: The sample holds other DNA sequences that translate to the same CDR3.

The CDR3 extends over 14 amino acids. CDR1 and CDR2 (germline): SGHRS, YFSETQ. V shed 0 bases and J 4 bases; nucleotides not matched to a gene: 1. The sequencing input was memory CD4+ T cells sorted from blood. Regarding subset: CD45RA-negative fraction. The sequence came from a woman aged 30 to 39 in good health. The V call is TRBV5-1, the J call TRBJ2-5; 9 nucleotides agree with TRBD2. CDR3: CASSLGSGGETQYF. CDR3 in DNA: TGCGCCAGCAGCTTGGGTAGCGGGGGAGAGACCCAGTACTTC.